This TCR beta chain was recorded in a study of control samples from healthy donors and cancer patients (dated by TCRdb to 2019 to 2021). Preparation of the library involved the immunoSEQ multiplex PCR assay. The source is immuneACCESS, and TCRdb retained only in-frame sequences with V and J called. Part of the clones is not carried over; for the studies checked, unresolved V genes explain less than half of this, and the remainder is unexplained. The sample table shows fewer than 100,000 clones, and approximately 78% are seen once. The top ten constitute around 9.1% of the sample. For CDR1 and CDR2, the germline V gene lists SQVTM and ANQGSEA. V sheds 7 bases and J sheds 5 bases, leaving 23 bases between their ends. Including the terminal cysteine and phenylalanine, the CDR3 comprises 16 residues. Kept here is only the CDR3 DNA, which spans 48 bases and is read in frame from base 1. Turning to this clone: Its antigen is not yet known. There are no base qualities to consult, and no much larger clone falls within one base.

The source is a woman between 55 and 75 years old in good health. The sequence links TRBV29-1 to TRBJ2-2; D gene: possibly TRBD2, on 6 matching bases. Material for sequencing was blood. CDR3 sequence: CSAKGGVGVGTGELFF. In nucleotides, the sequence is TGCAGCGCCAAAGGAGGGGTGGGAGTGGGTACCGGGGAGCTGTTTTTT.